The clone carrying this T cell receptor beta chain was counted a few times. Trimming removed 4 bases at V and 6 bases at J, with 13 bases between. This CDR3 comprises 14 residues. Germline CDR1 is SGHVS and CDR2 is FQNEAQ. This entry is derived from a study of blood T cell repertoires in COVID-19. Study in general: The United States, Italy and Spain provided the acute and convalescent COVID-19 samples.

The assay was immunoSEQ multiplex PCR, and TCRdb's table has in-frame clones only and misses some. The data show just under 60,000 clones, with 70% to 90% seen just once and 6% to 8% held by the top ten. The receptor's source is a human donor with active COVID-19. The donor label of this sample is uncertain. The sequenced sample consisted of peripheral blood. The chain joins TRBV7-8 to TRBJ1-5, with D perhaps TRBD1 (6 bases). DNA for the CDR3: TGTGCCAGCAGCTCCACCAGGGGATTTCAGCCCCAGCATTTT. Its protein product is CASSSTRGFQPQHF.